These 30 T cell receptor beta chains were sequenced from one sample in a study of cytomegalovirus exposure and HLA in healthy donors. TCRdb's copy holds only in-frame clones and misses some; the assay was immunoSEQ multiplex PCR. The sample lists roughly 86,000 clones; 90% to 96% were seen once. Sample: PBMCs. These TCRs come from a young man in good health and CMV-seropositive.

This sequence joins TRBV9 and TRBJ2-1; perhaps TRBD2 as D (5 bases). This CDR3 has 14 amino acids. The V gene's germline CDR1 is SGDLS and CDR2 YYNGEE. V lost 6 bases to trimming and J lost 5 bases, with 15 bases between them. The chain's CDR3 is CASNEASGNNEQFF. CDR3 nucleotides: TGTGCCAGCAACGAGGCCTCGGGAAACAATGAGCAGTTCTTC. Complete variable domain (other parts from reference TRBV9 and TRBJ2-1): DSGVTQTPKHLITATGQRVTLRCSPRSGDLSVYWYQQSLDQGLQFLIQYYNGEERAKGNILERFSAQQFPDLHSELNLSSLELGDSALYFCASNEASGNNEQFFGPGTRLTVL.

The chain uses TRBV25-1 and TRBJ2-7; a weak D match, TRBD2 (6 bases). Per the germline V gene, CDR1 is MGHDK and CDR2 is SYGVNS. The V end lost 5 bases, the J end lost 0 bases, and 14 bases lay between the germline ends. This CDR3 contains 15 residues. CDR3 sequence (DNA): TGTGCCAGCAGTCCGCCTTTTAGCGGCTCCTACGAGCAGTACTTC. Translating it yields CASSPPFSGSYEQYF.

The chain is built from TRBV13 and TRBJ2-7; TRBD2 might be the D (6 bases). V was clipped by 3 bases and J by 3 bases, with 9 bases between them. The CDR3 has 13 amino acids. The germline V gene encodes CDR1 PRHDT and CDR2 FYEKMQ (reference sequence). The CDR3 DNA sequence: TGTGCCAGCAGCTTGACGGGACTCTACGAGCAGTACTTC. This codes for CASSLTGLYEQYF.

The V call is TRBV10-3, the J call TRBJ2-7; D is possibly TRBD1 (7 bases). The germline V gene has CDR1 ENHRY and CDR2 SYGVKD. V was shortened by 7 bases and J by 2 bases, with 15 bases between the two germline ends. The CDR3 is 14 residues long. CDR3 sequence (DNA): TGTGCCATCAACGGGCAGGGGGGACCCTACGAGCAGTACTTC. Translated, it gives CAINGQGGPYEQYF.

The chain carries TRBV27 and TRBJ1-5; unclear D gene. Trimming took 2 bases from V and 6 from J, leaving 11 bases between them. Germline CDR1 is MNHEY and CDR2 is SMNVEV (reference sequence). The CDR3 covers 14 residues. Here the CDR3 reads CASSLSLTGQPQHF. CDR3 in DNA: TGTGCCAGCAGTTTAAGCCTAACCGGTCAGCCCCAGCATTTT.

V usage is TRBV10-3 and J usage is TRBJ1-1; D gene unclear. Germline loops: CDR1 ENHRY, CDR2 SYGVKD. The V and J ends lost 8 bases and 1 base respectively, with 11 bases between them. CDR3 length: 13 amino acids. CDR3 amino acids: CAIHNNSNTEAFF. DNA of the CDR3: TGTGCCATCCATAATAACTCGAACACTGAAGCTTTCTTT.

This rearrangement joins TRBV19 to TRBJ2-4; 10 bases line up with TRBD2. Germline CDR1 is LNHDA and CDR2 is SQIVND (reference sequence). This CDR3 is 15 amino acids long. V shed 7 bases and J 8 bases; nucleotides not matched to a gene: 11. CDR3 amino acids: CASTASGRAADIQYF. CDR3 coding DNA: TGTGCCAGTACGGCGAGCGGGAGGGCTGCGGACATTCAGTACTTC.

The chain combines TRBV11-2 with TRBJ2-7; TRBD2 matches 7 bases. This CDR3 is 16 amino acids long. Germline values: CDR1 SGHAT, CDR2 FQNNGV. Trimming cost V 1 base and J 2 bases; bases outside gene matches: 8. In DNA form, the CDR3 reads TGTGCCAGCAGCTTAGGGGGGGGGTTTCAGACCTACGAGCAGTACTTC. Encoded protein: CASSLGGGFQTYEQYF.

This sequence joins TRBV27 and TRBJ2-7, with 8 bases identical to TRBD2. The CDR3 covers 15 residues. The germline V gene has CDR1 MNHEY and CDR2 SMNVEV (reference sequence). V trimming: 0 bases; J trimming: 0 bases; junction bases outside the gene matches: 1. The CDR3 here is CASSLSSGASYEQYF. Here the CDR3 DNA reads TGTGCCAGCAGTTTATCTAGCGGGGCCTCCTACGAGCAGTACTTC.

The chain combines TRBV15 with TRBJ2-3; 14 nucleotides agree with TRBD2. The trim removed 10 bases at V and 2 bases at J, leaving 8 bases unmatched. This CDR3 contains 16 residues. Germline-derived CDR1 and CDR2 are LNHNV and YYDKDF (reference sequence). CDR3 sequence reads: CAIPGTSGSPTDTQYF. As DNA, the CDR3 is TGTGCCATCCCGGGGACTAGCGGGAGCCCCACAGATACGCAGTATTTT.

The chain has TRBV5-4 and TRBJ1-1; D possibly corresponds to TRBD1 (6 bases). The length of the CDR3 is 14 residues. The germline CDR1 and CDR2 sequences are SGHNT and YYREEE (reference sequence). The ends were cut back, 5 bases at V and 1 base at J, with 12 bases in the middle. The CDR3 is CASSVQGANTEAFF. The CDR3 nucleotides read TGTGCCAGCAGTGTACAGGGCGCGAACACTGAAGCTTTCTTT. The entire variable domain, with the rest obtained from reference TRBV5-4 and TRBJ1-1, is as follows: ETGVTQSPTHLIKTRGQQVTLRCSSQSGHNTVSWYQQALGQGPQFIFQYYREEENGRGNFPPRFSGLQFPNYSSELNVNALELDDSALYLCASSVQGANTEAFFGQGTRLTVV.

The CDR3 region is CASSRTDISGNTIYF. The DNA of the CDR3 is TGTGCCAGCAGTCGGACTGATATTTCTGGAAACACCATATATTTT. The chain is built from TRBV28 and TRBJ1-3; D is unclear. The CDR3 contains 15 residues. Germline V lookup: CDR1 MDHEN, CDR2 SYDVKM. V was shortened by 5 bases and J by 1 base, with 12 bases between the two germline ends.

The chain uses TRBV29-1 and TRBJ2-7; a possible D gene is TRBD2 (6 bases). There are 13 residues in the CDR3. V was cut by 7 bases and J by 5 bases, with 18 bases left in between. CDR1 and CDR2 (germline): SQVTM, ANQGSEA. CDR3 loop: CSARPGRVNEQYF. As DNA, the CDR3 is TGCAGCGCCCGGCCCGGGAGAGTTAACGAGCAGTACTTC.

The rearrangement uses TRBV29-1 and TRBJ1-2; 7 bases map to TRBD1. The V and J ends lost 2 bases and 7 bases, in that order; junction bases with no gene match: 16. Germline V CDR1 and CDR2: SQVTM, ANQGSEA. The CDR3 contains 16 residues. The CDR3 is CSVEFRDSQLVGGYTF. In nucleotides, the CDR3 is TGCAGCGTTGAATTCCGGGACAGTCAGCTGGTGGGTGGCTACACCTTC.

The J gene is TRBJ1-5, the V gene TRBV6-6; 7 nucleotides match TRBD1. This CDR3 is built from 15 residues. The germline CDR1 and CDR2 sequences are MNHNY and SVGAGI (reference sequence). Trimming cost V 0 bases and J 5 bases; bases outside gene matches: 4. The CDR3 DNA reads TGTGCCAGCAGTTACTCGAGGCAGGGGGATCAGCCCCAGCATTTT. This translates into CASSYSRQGDQPQHF.

The chain combines TRBV29-1 with TRBJ2-1; 9 positions agree with TRBD2. Per germline, CDR1 SQVTM and CDR2 ANQGSEA. CDR3 size: 14 residues. Trimming at V came to 7 bases and at J to 5 bases, leaving 9 bases not matched to a gene. Here the CDR3 reads CSAEGLAQDNEQFF. CDR3 bases: TGCAGCGCCGAAGGACTAGCGCAGGACAATGAGCAGTTCTTC.

The CDR3 protein is CASSISASGNTGELFF. For the CDR3, the DNA is TGCGCCAGCAGTATTTCGGCTAGCGGAAACACCGGGGAGCTGTTTTTT. The chain is built from TRBV5-1 and TRBJ2-2; 7 bases agree with TRBD2. The CDR3 sequence is 16 residues long. Germline CDR1 reads SGHRS; CDR2 reads YFSETQ. V shed 5 bases, J shed 2 bases, and the junction held 9 bases outside the gene matches.

This chain links TRBV5-1 with TRBJ2-1; 11 bases agree with TRBD2. V lost 3 bases, J lost 3 bases, and 14 bases stayed unmatched. The CDR3 contains 19 residues. Germline V gene sequence: CDR1 SGHRS, CDR2 YFSETQ. The CDR3: CASSSQGATSGSNYNEQFF. Here the CDR3 DNA reads TGCGCCAGCAGCTCCCAGGGGGCAACTAGCGGGAGTAACTACAATGAGCAGTTCTTC. Drawing the rest from reference TRBV5-1 and TRBJ2-1, the complete variable domain is KAGVTQTPRYLIKTRGQQVTLSCSPISGHRSVSWYQQTPGQGLQFLFEYFSETQRNKGNFPGRFSGRQFSNSRSEMNVSTLELGDSALYLCASSSQGATSGSNYNEQFFGPGTRLTVL.

The chain combines TRBV28 with TRBJ1-2; D unclear. The CDR3 totals 16 residues. Germline CDR1 reads MDHEN; CDR2 reads SYDVKM. V lost 7 bases, J lost 8 bases, and 26 bases lay in between. The CDR3: CASTPPEGMHSEGYTF. The CDR3 DNA is TGTGCCAGCACCCCCCCCGAGGGTATGCATTCGGAAGGCTACACCTTC.

This clone appeared a single time. The gene calls are TRBV6-6 and TRBJ2-1, with D perhaps TRBD2 (6 bases). CDR3 size: 13 residues. From germline, CDR1 is MNHNY and CDR2 SVGAGI (reference sequence). V lost 6 bases and J 3 bases, leaving 9 bases between the germline ends. CDR3 DNA: TGTGCCAGCAGAGGAGGGGTCTACAATGAGCAGTTCTTC. As protein: CASRGGVYNEQFF.

The chain couples TRBV27 to TRBJ2-3; 11 bases are shared with TRBD2. V was clipped by 6 bases and J by 7 bases; unmatched bases: 9. The germline V gene encodes CDR1 MNHEY and CDR2 SMNVEV (reference sequence). The CDR3 has 15 amino acids. The CDR3 region is CASSKTGTSGYTQYF. The CDR3 nucleotides read TGTGCCAGCAGCAAAACCGGGACTAGCGGATATACGCAGTATTTT.

This clone turned up a few times. The chain links TRBV4-1 to TRBJ1-5; no clear D gene. Germline CDR1 MGHRA, CDR2 YSYEKL. V was shortened by 1 base and J by 2 bases, with 9 bases between the two germline ends. The CDR3 is 15 residues long. CDR3 nucleotide sequence: TGCGCCAGCAGCCAAGGGGAGGTCGGCAATCAGCCCCAGCATTTT. Protein product: CASSQGEVGNQPQHF.

The chain carries TRBV19 and TRBJ2-3, with TRBD1 matching over 7 bases. Germline CDR1 LNHDA, CDR2 SQIVND (reference sequence). V shed 6 bases and J 4 bases; nucleotides not matched to a gene: 7. The CDR3 sequence is 14 residues long. The CDR3 region has the DNA TGTGCCAGTAGGCGGGTCCAGGGGGCAGATACGCAGTATTTT. It translates to CASRRVQGADTQYF.

This sequence joins TRBV28 and TRBJ1-3; D is undetermined. Trimming removed 8 bases from V and 2 bases from J, with 16 bases in between. Germline CDR1 MDHEN, CDR2 SYDVKM. This CDR3 region has 15 residues. The CDR3 region is CASSTPAGPGNTIYF. Written as DNA, the CDR3 is TGTGCCAGCTCAACGCCTGCGGGCCCTGGAAACACCATATATTTT.

The V and J genes are TRBV4-1 and TRBJ2-7, with TRBD2 as a possible D gene (6 bases). The V gene lost 0 bases and the J gene lost 2 bases, with 11 bases spanning the gap. In germline, CDR1 is MGHRA, CDR2 YSYEKL. This CDR3 comprises 15 residues. CDR3 DNA sequence: TGCGCCAGCAGCCAAGATAATGGCGGGGCCTACGAGCAGTACTTC. Amino acids: CASSQDNGGAYEQYF.

This clone was detected once. The chain uses TRBV2 and TRBJ2-5; 9 nucleotides agree with TRBD2. Germline V gives CDR1 SNHLY, CDR2 FYNNEI. CDR3 length: 14 residues. Germline trimming cut 6 bases from V and 5 bases from J; bases unmatched to any gene: 7. CDR3 nucleotide sequence: TGTGCCAGCAGAATAGCGGGAGAACAGGAGACCCAGTACTTC. Translated: CASRIAGEQETQYF.

The chain employs TRBV28 and TRBJ1-1; D not resolved. Germline V gives CDR1 MDHEN, CDR2 SYDVKM. This CDR3 comprises 14 residues. V was shortened by 2 bases and J by 4 bases, with 11 bases between the two germline ends. The CDR3, as DNA: TGTGCCAGCAGTTTAGGGTTGAGGAGCACTGAAGCTTTCTTT. Translating it yields CASSLGLRSTEAFF. Full variable domain (rest looked up from reference TRBV28 and TRBJ1-1): DVKVTQSSRYLVKRTGEKVFLECVQDMDHENMFWYRQDPGLGLRLIYFSYDVKMKEKGDIPEGYSVSREKKERFSLILESASTNQTSMYLCASSLGLRSTEAFFGQGTRLTVV.

This sequence joins TRBV5-1 and TRBJ2-7; 10 positions match TRBD2. There are 18 residues in the CDR3. V lost 0 bases and J lost 4; bases outside the gene matches: 13. Germline loops: CDR1 SGHRS, CDR2 YFSETQ. CDR3 sequence: CASSLAASGSLGSYEQYF. As DNA, the CDR3 is TGCGCCAGCAGCTTGGCAGCTAGCGGGAGCCTCGGGTCTTACGAGCAGTACTTC.

This rearrangement joins TRBV27 to TRBJ2-1, with 9 bases fitting TRBD2. V shed 1 base and J 7 bases; nucleotides not matched to a gene: 5. This CDR3 region has 15 residues. The germline CDR1 and CDR2 sequences are MNHEY and SMNVEV (reference sequence). CDR3 in DNA: TGTGCCAGCAGTTTATTGGCGGGAGGGATTAATGAGCAGTTCTTC. Amino acids: CASSLLAGGINEQFF.

This chain connects TRBV7-6 to TRBJ2-1; maybe TRBD2 (6 bases). The CDR3 is 14 residues long. Germline CDR1 is SGHVS and CDR2 is FNYEAQ. V gave up 8 bases and J gave up 9 bases, with 20 bases separating them. For the CDR3, the DNA is TGTGCCAGCTCCCCGGGACTGGGGGGAACTGAGCAGTTCTTC. Its protein is CASSPGLGGTEQFF.